These T cell receptor beta chains were read from a single sample in a study of blood T cells in healthy people across ages. Via MiXCR, TCRdb re-called the 5' RACE reads, giving one row per CDR3 protein. This sample has about 1,500,000 distinct CDR3 sequences, with 35% to 45% found just once. The sequenced sample was blood. All receptors come from a woman younger than 30 in good health. Each CDR3 is given with its conserved first and last residue. A D gene is named only where the DNA matches it firmly. Not every row has a clone size; where given, it reads once, few, many or a size class.

>few|TRBJ2-7|TRBD2|TRBV7-9
TGTGCCAGCAGCTTAGCCCGGGTAGCGGGAGGGGGCGAGCAGTACTTC
CASSLARVAGGGEQYF
>.|TRBJ2-1|.|TRBV4-1
TGCGCCAGCAGCCCCGGTCGGGCCTTTGAGCAGTTCTTC
CASSPGRAFEQFF
>.|TRBJ2-7|.|TRBV12-3/TRBV12-4
TGTGCCAGCAGTTTAGGTGTGATAGGGAGCTCCTACGAGCAGTACTTC
CASSLGVIGSSYEQYF
>.|TRBJ2-7|TRBD1|TRBV12-3/TRBV12-4
TGTGCCAGCAGCGGTTGGACAGGGAGAAACTACGAGCAGTACTTC
CASSGWTGRNYEQYF
>.|TRBJ2-5|TRBD2|TRBV20-1
TGCAGTGCTAGCTCCAAGGTCGAAAACCGGGACGAGCGGGAACAAGAGACCCAGTACTTC
CSASSKVENRDEREQETQYF
>few|TRBJ2-3|.|TRBV5-1
TGCGCCAGCAGCTCGGGCGCCTTATCTAGCACAGATACGCAGTATTTT
CASSSGALSSTDTQYF
>once|TRBJ1-5|.|TRBV20-1
TGCAGTGCTAGGTCTCAGCGGGGGGGGCAGCCCCAGCATTTT
CSARSQRGGQPQHF
>.|TRBJ2-3|.|TRBV7-3
TGTGCCAGCAGCTTATTAACCGGGTCGGGGGCTCTCGATACGCAGTATTTT
CASSLLTGSGALDTQYF
>.|TRBJ2-7|.|TRBV25-1
TGTGCCAGCAGTGAGGCAGGCTCGTGGGAGCAGTACTTC
CASSEAGSWEQYF
>few|TRBJ2-1|.|TRBV25-1
TGTGCCAGCAGTGAATATGGGTCTGTCAATGAGCAGTTCTTC
CASSEYGSVNEQFF
>.|TRBJ2-7|TRBD2|TRBV7-9
TGTGCCAGCAGCTCCAGACTAGCGGGAGACTACGAGCAGTACTTC
CASSSRLAGDYEQYF
>.|TRBJ1-2|.|TRBV29-1
TGCAGCGTTGTTGCCAGACTTTATGGCTACACCTTC
CSVVARLYGYTF
>.|TRBJ1-1|TRBD1|TRBV20-1
TGCAGTGCTAGACCGACAGGGAGTATGTACACTGAAGCTTTCTTT
CSARPTGSMYTEAFF
>.|TRBJ2-1|TRBD2|TRBV20-1
TGCAGTGCTAGAGATCAGGGGTGGGTAGCGGGGGTTACCTCCTACAATGAGCAGTTCTTC
CSARDQGWVAGVTSYNEQFF
>few|TRBJ2-5|TRBD2|TRBV14
TGTGCCAGCAGCCGCCCGGGACTAGCGGAGTACAATGAGCAGTACTTC
CASSRPGLAEYNEQYF
>many|TRBJ2-3|.|TRBV29-1
TGCAGCGTTGAAGATTCCAGAGTAGATACGCAGTATTTT
CSVEDSRVDTQYF